This T cell receptor (beta chain) derives from a study of shared clonotypes between healthy human individuals. Data came from immunoSEQ multiplex PCR; TCRdb stores just in-frame clones and leaves some out. The data contain hundreds of thousands of clones, roughly 79% of them singletons. The donors, healthy adults who were HIV-negative, had experienced no recent acute infections or vaccinations. Donors, without exception, were Caucasian adults residing in Nashville, Tennessee. CDR3 length: 17 residues. Germline V gene lookup returns CDR1 SEHNR and CDR2 FQNEAQ (reference sequence). V was pared by 2 bases and J by 1 base, with 14 bases between.

This rearrangement joins TRBV7-9 to TRBJ2-2; D possibly uses TRBD1 or TRBD2 (5 bases each). Sequencing was carried out using PBMCs. This receptor was identified in a woman aged 40-49 years in good health. Some clones in this sample may be carry-over from other donors' samples. The CDR3 DNA sequence: TGTGCCAGCAGCTTACCGTCGAGGGGAGTGAACACCGGGGAGCTGTTTTTT. It yields the protein CASSLPSRGVNTGELFF. The whole variable domain, remainder taken from reference TRBV7-9 and TRBJ2-2, is DTGVSQNPRHKITKRGQNVTFRCDPISEHNRLYWYRQTLGQGPEFLTYFQNEAQLEKSRLLSDRFSAERPKGSFSTLEIQRTEQGDSAMYLCASSLPSRGVNTGELFFGEGSRLTVL.